What follows are 18 T cell receptor beta chains derived from one specimen sequenced in a study of T cell repertoires in cytomegalovirus infection. Each CDR3 protein gets one entry after TCRdb re-called the reads with MiXCR. The top ten clones hold over 10% of a sample with approximately 770,000 distinct CDR3 sequences, about 28% of them seen once. These TCRs are of unknown antigen specificity. The sample here was cultured CD8+ T cells from PBMCs, taken from culture after CMV antigen stimulation. The receptors originated from a human donor in good health (CMV status not recorded). Some clones in this sample may be carry-over from other donors' samples.

The genes are TRBV10-2 and TRBJ2-1; either TRBD1 or TRBD2 may fit D (6 bases each). Germline V lookup: CDR1 WSHSY, CDR2 SAAADI. V was pared by 2 bases and J by 6 bases, with 14 bases between. This CDR3 has 15 residues. The CDR3 region is CASSEDSGGRNEQFF. DNA for the CDR3: TGCGCCAGCAGTGAGGACTCCGGGGGCCGCAATGAGCAGTTCTTC.

The chain has TRBV18 and TRBJ2-2; TRBD1 matches 9 bases. From germline, CDR1 is KGHSH and CDR2 LQKENI. CDR3 length equals 17 residues. Germline trimming cut 0 bases from V and 3 bases from J; bases unmatched to any gene: 5. The CDR3 sequence: CASSPPGTGLYTGELFF. In nucleotides, the CDR3 is TGTGCCAGCTCACCACCGGGGACAGGGCTGTACACCGGGGAGCTGTTTTTT. The whole variable domain, filled in from reference TRBV18 and TRBJ2-2, reads NAGVMQNPRHLVRRRGQEARLRCSPMKGHSHVYWYRQLPEEGLKFMVYLQKENIIDESGMPKERFSAEFPKEGPSILRIQQVVRGDSAAYFCASSPPGTGLYTGELFFGEGSRLTVL.

This clonotype was detected ten times or more. The chain uses TRBV7-8 and TRBJ2-1; no clear D gene. V gave up 10 bases and J gave up 9 bases, with 10 bases separating them. CDR3 length: 10 residues. From germline, CDR1 is SGHVS and CDR2 FQNEAQ. CDR3 bases: TGTGCCACCGCAGTTATTGAGCAGTTCTTC. Its protein is CATAVIEQFF.

The rearrangement joins TRBV4-3 to TRBJ2-5; 7 bases agree with TRBD1. Germline V gives CDR1 LGHNA, CDR2 YSLEER. The length of the CDR3 is 17 residues. The V gene end was trimmed by 0 bases and the J gene end by 5 bases; junction bases not matched to a gene: 12. The CDR3 spells CASSQDRNRVGQETQYF. CDR3 bases: TGCGCCAGCAGCCAAGATCGAAACAGGGTGGGACAGGAGACCCAGTACTTC.

This sequence joins TRBV13 and TRBJ1-1; 7 nucleotides line up with TRBD1. Losses at the gene ends were 5 bases for V and 3 bases for J; bases not matched to a gene: 9. This CDR3 comprises 15 residues. Germline V CDR1 and CDR2: PRHDT, FYEKMQ (reference sequence). This chain's CDR3 is CASSTWDSPYTEAFF. The CDR3 nucleotides read TGTGCCAGCAGCACCTGGGACAGCCCCTACACTGAAGCTTTCTTT.

This clonotype came up a few times. The rearrangement links TRBV6-2 or TRBV6-3 to TRBJ2-1, with unresolved D. V was shortened by 2 bases and J by 4 bases, with 12 bases between the two germline ends. The CDR3 contains 15 residues. CDR1 and CDR2 (germline): MNHEY, SVGEGT. CDR3 residues: CASSYDVTYYNEQFF. The DNA for the CDR3 is TGTGCCAGCAGTTACGACGTTACGTATTACAATGAGCAGTTCTTC.

A remark on this clonotype: A much larger clone lies a single base off, so this may be a read error. V and J are TRBV7-6 and TRBJ1-5, with D tentatively TRBD1 (6 bases). The CDR3 is 17 residues long. Germline V gene lookup returns CDR1 SGHVS and CDR2 FNYEAQ. Deletions cut 1 base from V and 2 bases from J, with 15 bases between. The CDR3 is CASSLGGAGVGNQPQHF. CDR3 coding DNA: TGTGCCAGCAGCTTAGGAGGGGCAGGGGTGGGCAATCAGCCCCAGCATTTT.

CDR3 loop: CASSLGPYMNTEAFF. As DNA, the CDR3 is TGTGCCAGCAGCTTAGGGCCGTACATGAACACTGAAGCTTTCTTT. This chain joins TRBV7-2 and TRBJ1-1, with D unclear. CDR3 size: 15 residues. Germline V CDR1 and CDR2: SGHTA, FQGNSA. Trimming removed 1 base from V and 0 bases from J, with 9 bases in between. Full variable domain (remainder filled in from reference TRBV7-2 and TRBJ1-1): GAGVSQSPSNKVTEKGKDVELRCDPISGHTALYWYRQSLGQGLEFLIYFQGNSAPDKSGLPSDRFSAERTGGSVSTLTIQRTQQEDSAVYLCASSLGPYMNTEAFFGQGTRLTVV.

This clonotype showed up just a few times. The chain carries TRBV6-2 or TRBV6-3 and TRBJ1-1, with 7 positions matching TRBD1. Germline assignment: CDR1 MNHEY and CDR2 SVGEGT. The CDR3 has 10 amino acids. The ends lost 10 bases at V and 7 bases at J; junction bases unmatched: 3. The DNA of the CDR3 is TGTGCCACCAGACAGGGTGAAGCTTTCTTT. This codes for CATRQGEAFF.

The chain links TRBV20-1 to TRBJ2-1; 8 bases line up with TRBD2. Trimming took 4 bases from V and 10 from J; bases not matched to a gene: 12. Germline loops: CDR1 DFQATT, CDR2 SNEGSKA (reference sequence). This CDR3 has 14 amino acids. The CDR3 DNA reads as TGCAGTGCTAAGGAGGTGCGGGGGGCTCTAGAGCAGTTCTTC. Residues: CSAKEVRGALEQFF.

The chain employs TRBV20-1 and TRBJ2-1; TRBD2 matches at 7 bases. The CDR3 length is 13 residues. Losses at the gene ends were 6 bases for V and 4 bases for J; bases not matched to a gene: 6. Germline CDR1 and CDR2: DFQATT and SNEGSKA (reference sequence). CDR3 sequence: CSASWREYNEQFF. The DNA for the CDR3 is TGCAGTGCGAGCTGGCGGGAGTACAATGAGCAGTTCTTC.

The chain recombines TRBV19 with TRBJ1-1; the D is unclear. This CDR3 is 14 amino acids long. The germline CDR1 and CDR2 sequences are LNHDA and SQIVND (reference sequence). The germline V and J ends were trimmed by 3 bases and 5 bases, with 13 bases remaining between them. This chain's CDR3 is CASSILEVGTEAFF. The CDR3 region has the DNA TGTGCCAGTAGTATTCTGGAGGTGGGAACTGAAGCTTTCTTT.

The sample holds many counts of this clonotype. The chain couples TRBV6-6 to TRBJ2-7; D may be TRBD1 (5 bases). There are 14 residues in the CDR3. V was clipped by 0 bases and J by 3 bases, with 9 bases between them. In germline, CDR1 is MNHNY, CDR2 SVGAGI (reference sequence). The CDR3, as DNA: TGTGCCAGCAGTTACTCTGGCAGGGTCTACGAGCAGTACTTC. This gives the protein CASSYSGRVYEQYF.

This sequence joins TRBV6-5 and TRBJ1-6; 7 bases are a match to TRBD1. This CDR3 is 17 amino acids long. V gave up 5 bases and J gave up 0 bases; unmatched junction bases: 7. Germline V gene lookup returns CDR1 MNHEY and CDR2 SVGAGI. The CDR3 nucleotides are TGTGCCAGCAGTCCGGGACAGCGGAGCTCCTATAATTCACCCCTCCACTTT. It codes for CASSPGQRSSYNSPLHF.

The rearrangement links TRBV27 to TRBJ1-1; the D is unclear. CDR3 size: 16 residues. Germline V gives CDR1 MNHEY, CDR2 SMNVEV (reference sequence). Deletions cut 6 bases from V and 1 base from J, with 18 bases between. DNA of the CDR3: TGTGCCAGCAGCCGAATCCGATCTTACAGGAACACTGAAGCTTTCTTT. It yields the protein CASSRIRSYRNTEAFF.

The V call is TRBV13, the J call TRBJ1-2, with D perhaps TRBD1 (5 bases). Germline assignment: CDR1 PRHDT and CDR2 FYEKMQ (reference sequence). The length of the CDR3 is 13 residues. The V gene lost 6 bases and the J gene lost 8 bases, with 16 bases spanning the gap. CDR3 in DNA: TGTGCCAGCAGTCCCGGGGGAAGGAAGGGCTACACCTTC. Translation gives CASSPGGRKGYTF.

This rearrangement joins TRBV11-3 to TRBJ2-5; the D is unclear. V lost 4 bases to trimming and J lost 2 bases, with 11 bases between them. The CDR3 is made up of 14 amino acids. Germline values: CDR1 SGHNT, CDR2 YENEEA. CDR3 in DNA: TGTGCCAGCAGCTCCCCCGGAGCGCAAGAGACCCAGTACTTC. Translated: CASSSPGAQETQYF.

The chain has TRBV28 and TRBJ1-1; D is uncertain. This CDR3 region has 15 residues. Germline CDR1 is MDHEN and CDR2 is SYDVKM. Between the trimmed V and J ends, which lost 3 bases and 5 bases, there was a span of 16 bases. CDR3 bases: TGTGCCAGCAGTTTCTCGTTAGACGCGGGTACTGAAGCTTTCTTT. This codes for CASSFSLDAGTEAFF.